The present T cell receptor beta chain was sequenced within a study of Ad26.COV2.S vaccination and SARS-CoV-2 variants. Study-level background: Trial arm assignment for the donor was COV1001 Ad26.COV2.S. The authors gave Ad26.COV2.S intramuscularly, either once or twice 56 days apart.

Method: immunoSEQ multiplex PCR; TCRdb's copy keeps in-frame clones and lacks some. The sample gives hundreds of thousands of clones, 89% of which show up once; 1.5% is in the top ten. Noted treatment: 15 to 20 received Ad26.COV2.S at low or high dose, single or two shots; roughly 5 received placebo; per-sample allocation not given. At day 63 after the first vaccine or placebo injection, samples were drawn. The CDR3 is 13 residues long. Germline V gene sequence: CDR1 MNHEY, CDR2 SVGAGI. Trimming left V 5 bases short and J 2 bases short, with 10 bases between. The clonotype comes from a person between 18 and 59 years old who received the Ad26.COV2.S COVID-19 vaccine or a placebo. The material was peripheral blood, obtained in a trial of Ad26.COV2.S vaccine versus placebo. V is TRBV6-5 and J is TRBJ2-7; no firm D call. CDR3 DNA sequence: TGTGCCAGCAGTAACAGTTTTCCCTACGAGCAGTACTTC. This codes for CASSNSFPYEQYF.